Presented here are 22 T cell receptor beta chains from one specimen sequenced in a study of blood T cell repertoires in COVID-19 (dated by TCRdb to between 2020 and 2021). Library construction relied on the immunoSEQ multiplex PCR assay. TCRdb mirrors the immuneACCESS table, restricted to in-frame sequences. Some clones are absent from its copies; in checked studies, under half trace to an unresolved V gene, and the reason for the others is unknown. This sample is represented by over 120,000 clones; roughly 81% of them were singletons. Clones ranked in the top ten supply less than 3.5% of the sample. Sample: peripheral blood. Every receptor here comes from a human donor with acute or convalescent COVID-19. The donor label of this sample is uncertain.

This rearrangement joins TRBV2 to TRBJ2-2, with 8 bases identical to TRBD2. Trimming cost V 1 base and J 4 bases; bases outside gene matches: 2. The CDR3 contains 15 residues. Germline CDR1 is SNHLY and CDR2 is FYNNEI. The CDR3 loop reads CASSEVRGGTGELFF. The DNA for the CDR3 is TGTGCCAGCAGTGAAGTTCGGGGGGGCACCGGGGAGCTGTTTTTT. Drawing the rest from reference TRBV2 and TRBJ2-2, the complete variable domain is EPEVTQTPSHQVTQMGQEVILRCVPISNHLYFYWYRQILGQKVEFLVSFYNNEISEKSEIFDDQFSVERPDGSNFTLKIRSTKLEDSAMYFCASSEVRGGTGELFFGEGSRLTVL.

A word on this clone: One end of the junction is discordant with germline, which a read error may explain. The gene calls are TRBV30 and TRBJ2-4; perhaps TRBD1 as D (5 bases). The germline CDR1 and CDR2 sequences are GTSNPN and SVGIG (reference sequence). The CDR3 is 13 residues long. CDR3 protein: CAWSPSEIGARDF. As DNA, the CDR3 is TGTGCCTGGAGTCCATCCGAGATTGGGGCTCGGGACTTC.

This sequence joins TRBV5-1 and TRBJ2-2; TRBD2 is a possible D gene (6 bases). Germline V CDR1 and CDR2: SGHRS, YFSETQ. The V gene lost 3 bases and the J gene lost 2 bases, with 11 bases spanning the gap. The CDR3 has 15 amino acids. The CDR3 DNA reads TGCGCCAGCAGCTGGGGGGATCGTAACACCGGGGAGCTGTTTTTT. Translating gives CASSWGDRNTGELFF. The complete variable domain, with remaining parts taken from reference TRBV5-1 and TRBJ2-2, reads KAGVTQTPRYLIKTRGQQVTLSCSPISGHRSVSWYQQTPGQGLQFLFEYFSETQRNKGNFPGRFSGRQFSNSRSEMNVSTLELGDSALYLCASSWGDRNTGELFFGEGSRLTVL.

This rearrangement joins TRBV28 to TRBJ1-1, with TRBD1 matching over 9 bases. This CDR3 has 14 amino acids. Germline CDR1 is MDHEN and CDR2 is SYDVKM. V lost 9 bases to trimming and J lost 1 base; unmatched junction nucleotides: 6. CDR3 DNA sequence: TGTGCCAGTATTTTACAGGGGGCGAACACTGAAGCTTTCTTT. Protein: CASILQGANTEAFF.

V and J are TRBV14 and TRBJ1-1, with D maybe TRBD1 (6 bases). The CDR3 runs to 13 residues. Between the trimmed V and J ends, which lost 0 bases and 10 bases, there was a span of 12 bases. Germline lookup yields CDR1 SGHDN and CDR2 FVKESK. CDR3 nucleotide sequence: TGTGCCAGCAGCCAAGATCGCAGGGGCGCAGCTTTCTTT. This codes for CASSQDRRGAAFF.

The chain couples TRBV6-5 to TRBJ2-3; 14 nucleotides line up with TRBD2. The CDR3 loop spans 14 amino acids. The germline CDR1 and CDR2 sequences are MNHEY and SVGAGI. V dropped 6 bases and J dropped 6; count of bases not matched to a gene: 2. CDR3 nucleotides: TGTGCCAGCAGCGGGACTAGCGGGGGTGATACGCAGTATTTT. This encodes CASSGTSGGDTQYF.

This chain links TRBV6-6 with TRBJ1-2, with 7 bases matching TRBD1. Per germline, CDR1 MNHNY and CDR2 SVGAGI (reference sequence). This CDR3 contains 15 residues. Trimming at V came to 6 bases and at J to 1 base, leaving 8 bases not matched to a gene. The CDR3 loop reads CASSTDRENNYGYTF. DNA for the CDR3: TGTGCCAGCAGCACCGACAGGGAGAATAACTATGGCTACACCTTC.

This clone was recorded once. This chain uses TRBV3-1 (or the pseudogene TRBV3-2) with TRBJ2-7; D is perhaps TRBD2 (6 bases). CDR1 and CDR2 (germline): LGHDT, YNNKEL (reference sequence). V was shortened by 3 bases and J by 7 bases, with 19 bases between the two germline ends. The CDR3 has 15 amino acids. The CDR3 loop is CASSHWSRDDGEQYV. CDR3 bases: TGTGCCAGCAGCCATTGGTCGCGGGATGATGGAGAGCAGTACGTC.

The chain uses TRBV18 and TRBJ2-5; D perhaps matches TRBD2 (6 bases). Germline CDR1 is KGHSH and CDR2 is LQKENI. V was cut by 3 bases and J by 1 base, with 12 bases left in between. The CDR3 spans 15 residues. CDR3 sequence reads: CASSPSGGIQETQYF. Written as DNA, the CDR3 is TGTGCCAGCTCACCTTCAGGCGGGATCCAAGAGACCCAGTACTTC.

The chain joins TRBV5-1 to TRBJ2-3, with D possibly matching TRBD1 (6 bases). V lost 4 bases and J 6 bases, leaving 21 bases between the germline ends. The germline V gene encodes CDR1 SGHRS and CDR2 YFSETQ. This CDR3 contains 16 residues. The CDR3 reads CASSPQGHSSKDTQYF. The CDR3 DNA sequence: TGCGCCAGCAGCCCACAGGGCCACAGCTCTAAGGATACGCAGTATTTT.

V and J are TRBV3-1 (or the pseudogene TRBV3-2) and TRBJ2-7, with a tentative D call TRBD1 (5 bases). CDR1 LGHDT and CDR2 YNNKEL come from the germline V gene (reference sequence). The CDR3 is 15 amino acids. With 3 bases removed from V and 4 bases from J, the gap between germline ends came to 16 bases. CDR3 in DNA: TGTGCCAGCAGCCAGGCAGGGAAGTTTTATTACGAGCAGTACTTC. Translation gives CASSQAGKFYYEQYF.

This rearrangement joins TRBV7-9 to TRBJ2-7; possibly TRBD2 for D (6 bases). Looked up from germline, CDR1 is SEHNR and CDR2 is FQNEAQ (reference sequence). There are 14 residues in the CDR3. V was trimmed by 7 bases and J by 5 bases, leaving 18 bases between them. CDR3 protein: CASTLVEGINEQYF. Here the CDR3 DNA reads TGTGCCAGCACCCTTGTGGAGGGGATCAACGAGCAGTACTTC.

The chain joins TRBV7-3 to TRBJ2-3; TRBD2 is a possible D gene (6 bases). This CDR3 is built from 17 residues. V lost 6 bases and J lost 6, with 25 bases in between. The germline gives CDR1 SGHTA, CDR2 FQGTGA. CDR3 in DNA: TGTGCCAGCAGTCCTAGACCGGGACTCCCTGGCGGGGATACGCAGTATTTT. Amino acids: CASSPRPGLPGGDTQYF.

The rearrangement joins TRBV5-1 to TRBJ1-2, with 8 bases aligning to TRBD1. This CDR3 is 13 amino acids long. The V and J ends lost 2 bases and 3 bases, in that order; junction bases with no gene match: 0. Germline V gene data show CDR1 as SGHRS and CDR2 as YFSETQ. For the CDR3, the DNA is TGCGCCAGCAGCTTACAGGGGGACTATGGCTACACCTTC. Protein product: CASSLQGDYGYTF.

Worth noting for this clone: Compared with germline, one end of the junction differs, possibly owing to a read error. The V gene is TRBV30, the J gene TRBJ1-5; 7 bases are a match to TRBD1. The CDR3 spans 15 residues. Germline lookup yields CDR1 GTSNPN and CDR2 SVGIG (reference sequence). The CDR3 reads CAWGVPGQRGQPQHF. The CDR3 nucleotides are TGTGCCTGGGGTGTACCGGGACAGAGGGGTCAGCCCCAGCATTTT.

The genes are TRBV9 and TRBJ2-5; no clear D gene. The V gene's germline CDR1 is SGDLS and CDR2 YYNGEE. The length of the CDR3 is 14 residues. V was pared by 0 bases and J by 0 bases, with 6 bases between. The CDR3 nucleotides are TGTGCCAGCAGCGTAGACCTAGACCAAGAGACCCAGTACTTC. Translation: CASSVDLDQETQYF.

The rearrangement uses TRBV5-1 and TRBJ2-7, with 8 bases fitting TRBD1. J gave up 4 bases and V 4 bases, and 7 bases lay outside the gene matches. Per germline, CDR1 SGHRS and CDR2 YFSETQ. The CDR3 is 14 residues long. The CDR3 reads CASSLGQDVYEQYF. CDR3 DNA: TGCGCCAGCAGCCTGGGACAGGATGTTTACGAGCAGTACTTC. Together with reference TRBV5-1 and TRBJ2-7, the CDR3 gives the full variable domain: KAGVTQTPRYLIKTRGQQVTLSCSPISGHRSVSWYQQTPGQGLQFLFEYFSETQRNKGNFPGRFSGRQFSNSRSEMNVSTLELGDSALYLCASSLGQDVYEQYFGPGTRLTVT.

This rearrangement joins TRBV7-3 to TRBJ2-3; 7 bases fit TRBD1. The V gene's germline CDR1 is SGHTA and CDR2 FQGTGA. The CDR3 covers 14 residues. Unmatched junction bases numbered 4, after V lost 5 bases and J lost 2 bases. The CDR3 protein is CASSLGQVTDTQYF. In DNA, the CDR3 is TGTGCCAGCAGCCTCGGACAGGTCACAGATACGCAGTATTTT.

The CDR3, as DNA: TGTGCCAGCAGCGTTGGTATTTCCAGTGATGGCTACACCTTC. This gives the protein CASSVGISSDGYTF. The V and J genes are TRBV9 and TRBJ1-2; no definite D call. The V gene lost 2 bases and the J gene lost 6 bases, with 14 bases spanning the gap. The CDR3 is 14 residues long. Germline V CDR1 and CDR2: SGDLS, YYNGEE.

The rearrangement links TRBV19 to TRBJ1-2, with TRBD1 identical over 9 bases. This CDR3 region has 14 residues. Trimming cost V 6 bases and J 1 base; bases outside gene matches: 3. Germline loops: CDR1 LNHDA, CDR2 SQIVND (reference sequence). CDR3: CASSGQGLNYGYTF. In DNA form, the CDR3 reads TGTGCCAGTAGCGGACAGGGGCTTAACTATGGCTACACCTTC.

This chain connects TRBV5-1 to TRBJ2-1; 10 bases match TRBD2. Germline CDR1 and CDR2: SGHRS and YFSETQ. The J segment lost 2 bases and the V segment lost 4 bases, leaving 6 bases of the junction unmatched. The CDR3 contains 16 residues. This CDR3 reads CASSDPGLATYNEQFF. The CDR3 DNA sequence: TGCGCCAGCAGCGATCCGGGACTAGCGACCTACAATGAGCAGTTCTTC.

This rearrangement joins TRBV12-3 or TRBV12-4 to TRBJ1-5, with 10 nucleotides matching TRBD1. V gave up 0 bases and J gave up 15 bases; unmatched junction bases: 2. The CDR3 extends over 12 amino acids. The CDR3 spells CASSLAGQGLHF. As DNA, the CDR3 is TGTGCCAGCAGTTTAGCGGGACAGGGGTTGCATTTT.